The 3 T cell receptor beta chains below come from one sample, sequenced in a study of CD8 T cells in Susac syndrome (dated by TCRdb to between 2018 and 2021). Receptors were amplified or captured by the immunoSEQ multiplex PCR assay. RNA was extracted with the RNeasy kit and roughly 0.45 to 1 ug was reverse transcribed using random hexamers. The public reads were reanalyzed by TCRdb: fastp trimming at Q25, MiXCR alignment, in-frame beta chains only. Identical CDR3 protein sequences are pooled into one entry, listed with their most common genes and DNA. In all, the sample holds 140,000 to 150,000 distinct CDR3 sequences, and roughly 95% of those were seen once. 0.065% to 0.1% of the sample belongs to the ten largest clones. The specimen was CD4+ T cells from PBMCs. The source of these receptors is a human donor in good health.

This chain connects TRBV5-1 to TRBJ2-1; 7 positions agree with TRBD2. Germline V gives CDR1 SGHRS, CDR2 YFSETQ. The CDR3 runs 16 residues. V trimming: 4 bases; J trimming: 10 bases; junction bases outside the gene matches: 17. The CDR3 region is CASSVGGGSLIKEQFF. The CDR3 DNA reads TGCGCCAGCAGCGTCGGGGGAGGGTCATTAATCAAGGAGCAGTTCTTC. Based on the CDR3 plus reference TRBV5-1 and TRBJ2-1, the full variable domain is KAGVTQTPRYLIKTRGQQVTLSCSPISGHRSVSWYQQTPGQGLQFLFEYFSETQRNKGNFPGRFSGRQFSNSRSEMNVSTLELGDSALYLCASSVGGGSLIKEQFFGPGTRLTVL.

V usage is TRBV20-1 and J usage is TRBJ2-7; the match to TRBD2 covers 8 bases. Germline V gene data show CDR1 as DFQATT and CDR2 as SNEGSKA (reference sequence). The CDR3 has 16 amino acids. The V and J ends lost 6 bases and 2 bases, in that order; junction bases with no gene match: 15. In DNA, the CDR3 is TGCAGTGCCCCCTGGGGGTTAGCGGGATCCACCTACGAGCAGTACTTC. Its protein product is CSAPWGLAGSTYEQYF.

CDR3 sequence: CASSLRDKQYEQYF. The CDR3 DNA sequence: TGTGCCAGCAGCTTAAGGGACAAACAATACGAGCAGTACTTC. The V gene is TRBV7-6, the J gene TRBJ2-7; maybe TRBD1 (6 bases). Germline V gene data show CDR1 as SGHVS and CDR2 as FNYEAQ. V was pared by 2 bases and J by 4 bases, with 12 bases between. This CDR3 has 14 amino acids.